These 26 T cell receptor beta chains came from one sample sequenced in a study of identical twins. TCRdb fed the 5' RACE reads into MiXCR, producing one record per CDR3 protein. The data contain around 470,000 distinct CDR3 sequences, 14% of them singletons. These same data were also listed under a study on yellow fever vaccine responses in identical twins.

Input material: CD4+ T cells sorted from blood. Receptors originate from a woman between 18 and 29 years old in good health.

This chain joins TRBV6-5 and TRBJ2-2, with D unclear. The germline V and J ends were trimmed by 0 bases and 6 bases, with 11 bases remaining between them. The CDR3 contains 15 residues. Germline V gives CDR1 MNHEY, CDR2 SVGAGI. The DNA for the CDR3 is TGTGCCAGCAGTTACTCGAATGCTCAGGCCGGGGAGCTGTTTTTT. Residues: CASSYSNAQAGELFF.

The V call is TRBV27, the J call TRBJ2-1; TRBD1 is a possible D gene (5 bases). Germline loops: CDR1 MNHEY, CDR2 SMNVEV (reference sequence). Trimming stripped 0 bases from V and 2 bases from J, with 8 bases between. This CDR3 is built from 15 residues. The CDR3 loop reads CASSLSTDTYNEQFF. CDR3 in DNA: TGTGCCAGCAGTTTATCGACAGATACCTACAATGAGCAGTTCTTC.

This clonotype was detected a few times. The chain employs TRBV7-8 and TRBJ2-3; no clear D gene. CDR1 SGHVS and CDR2 FQNEAQ come from the germline V gene. The CDR3 contains 14 residues. V was shortened by 2 bases and J by 1 base, with 7 bases between the two germline ends. The CDR3 coding sequence is TGTGCCAGCAGCTTACTCCAGCGCACAGATACGCAGTATTTT. Its translation: CASSLLQRTDTQYF.

The table lists this clonotype with many counts. This chain joins TRBV24-1 and TRBJ2-4; 10 bases align to TRBD2. Germline values: CDR1 KGHDR, CDR2 SFDVKD. The V segment lost 3 bases and the J segment 5 bases; nucleotides outside the gene matches: 6. CDR3 length equals 16 residues. CDR3 bases: TGTGCCACCAGTGATCCGAGCGGGGGGGAGGAAAACATTCAGTACTTC. Amino acids: CATSDPSGGEENIQYF.

The gene calls are TRBV5-1 and TRBJ2-1; 8 nucleotides line up with TRBD2. Germline loops: CDR1 SGHRS, CDR2 YFSETQ. The CDR3 is 16 residues long. V lost 7 bases to trimming and J lost 0 bases; unmatched junction nucleotides: 9. CDR3 residues: CASRLIAGSSYNEQFF. The CDR3 DNA follows: TGCGCCAGCCGACTTATAGCGGGGAGCTCCTACAATGAGCAGTTCTTC. The variable domain in full, with the rest retrieved from reference TRBV5-1 and TRBJ2-1, is KAGVTQTPRYLIKTRGQQVTLSCSPISGHRSVSWYQQTPGQGLQFLFEYFSETQRNKGNFPGRFSGRQFSNSRSEMNVSTLELGDSALYLCASRLIAGSSYNEQFFGPGTRLTVL.

This clonotype has only a few counts. V is TRBV7-9 and J is TRBJ2-3; 9 bases map to TRBD1. V lost 3 bases to trimming and J lost 4 bases; unmatched junction nucleotides: 5. This CDR3 is built from 15 residues. The germline V gene has CDR1 SEHNR and CDR2 FQNEAQ (reference sequence). Here the CDR3 reads CASSFGDRVADTQYF. The CDR3 bases are TGTGCCAGCAGCTTCGGGGACAGGGTGGCAGATACGCAGTATTTT.

V is TRBV5-1 and J is TRBJ1-1, with TRBD1 as a possible D gene (6 bases). Germline CDR1 is SGHRS and CDR2 is YFSETQ. The CDR3 length is 15 residues. Between the trimmed V and J ends, which lost 4 bases and 1 base, there was a span of 14 bases. CDR3 sequence (DNA): TGCGCCAGCAGCCCGACAGGACAGCCGAACACTGAAGCTTTCTTT. This gives the protein CASSPTGQPNTEAFF.

The sample holds many counts of this clonotype. This chain joins TRBV25-1 and TRBJ2-3; D is unresolved. Germline V lookup: CDR1 MGHDK, CDR2 SYGVNS. The ends were cut back, 5 bases at V and 2 bases at J, with 8 bases in the middle. The CDR3 is made up of 13 amino acids. The CDR3 DNA reads TGTGCCAGCAGTCCGGTCTTCACAGATACGCAGTATTTT. Translation gives CASSPVFTDTQYF.

This clonotype came up a few times. The gene calls are TRBV11-1 and TRBJ2-1, with TRBD2 identical over 7 bases. The V and J ends lost 6 bases and 10 bases, in that order; junction bases with no gene match: 27. This CDR3 comprises 19 residues. CDR1 and CDR2 from the germline V gene are SGHAT and FQDESV (reference sequence). The CDR3 is CASRERPSLTAGLGREQFF. The CDR3, as DNA: TGTGCCAGCAGGGAAAGACCGTCCCTAACAGCGGGGCTCGGGAGGGAGCAGTTCTTC.

This clonotype was counted at least ten times. This sequence joins TRBV5-1 and TRBJ2-2, with D maybe TRBD1 (5 bases). CDR3 size: 14 residues. The ends were cut back, 4 bases at V and 3 bases at J, with 10 bases in the middle. The germline V gene has CDR1 SGHRS and CDR2 YFSETQ. CDR3 in amino acids: CASSPTGDTGELFF. The CDR3 nucleotides are TGCGCCAGCAGCCCCACAGGTGACACCGGGGAGCTGTTTTTT.

This clonotype turned up a few times. V gene TRBV18 combines with J gene TRBJ1-3; no clear D. This CDR3 spans 15 amino acids. Germline CDR1 is KGHSH and CDR2 is LQKENI. With 3 bases removed from V and 0 bases from J, the gap between germline ends came to 9 bases. CDR3: CASSPLQASGNTIYF. CDR3 sequence (DNA): TGTGCCAGCTCACCCCTTCAGGCCTCTGGAAACACCATATATTTT.

This clonotype turned up a few times. V usage is TRBV6-5 and J usage is TRBJ2-5, with D uncertain. CDR1 is MNHEY, CDR2 SVGAGI, per germline. The V and J ends lost 2 bases and 3 bases respectively, with 10 bases between them. The CDR3 has 14 residues. The CDR3 here is CASSYGPAKETQYF. The CDR3 nucleotides read TGTGCCAGCAGTTACGGTCCCGCTAAAGAGACCCAGTACTTC.

This clonotype appeared a few times. The chain combines TRBV29-1 with TRBJ2-2, with no clear D. Deletions cut 2 bases from V and 0 bases from J, with 7 bases between. The germline CDR1 and CDR2 sequences are SQVTM and ANQGSEA. This CDR3 is built from 14 residues. CDR3 in DNA: TGCAGCGTTGAAAGAAATCCGAACACCGGGGAGCTGTTTTTT. Amino acid sequence: CSVERNPNTGELFF.

The sample holds a few counts of this clonotype. The chain recombines TRBV28 with TRBJ1-1; TRBD1 matches at 7 bases. The CDR3 has 15 residues. Germline CDR1 and CDR2: MDHEN and SYDVKM. V lost 7 bases, J lost 4 bases, and 12 bases stayed unmatched. The CDR3 DNA reads TGTGCCAGCATTCTCACCTCAGGGGGTGGCACTGAAGCTTTCTTT. Its translation is CASILTSGGGTEAFF.

The gene calls are TRBV12-3 or TRBV12-4 and TRBJ2-1, with D maybe TRBD1 (5 bases). Trimming stripped 0 bases from V and 8 bases from J, with 11 bases between. This CDR3 has 14 amino acids. CDR3 amino acids: CASSLAGRGHEQFF. Written as DNA, the CDR3 is TGTGCCAGCAGTTTAGCAGGTAGGGGCCATGAGCAGTTCTTC.

This chain joins TRBV7-9 and TRBJ1-1; D is uncertain. The CDR3 has 14 amino acids. Germline CDR1 and CDR2: SEHNR and FQNEAQ (reference sequence). The germline V and J ends were trimmed by 1 base and 3 bases, with 9 bases remaining between them. CDR3 sequence reads: CASSLVTRYTEAFF. CDR3 coding DNA: TGTGCCAGCAGCTTAGTAACCAGATACACTGAAGCTTTCTTT.

This clonotype was detected a few times. The rearrangement links TRBV5-1 to TRBJ2-3, with 9 bases aligning to TRBD1. Germline values: CDR1 SGHRS, CDR2 YFSETQ. V gave up 4 bases and J gave up 1 base; unmatched junction bases: 7. The CDR3 totals 16 residues. CDR3 residues: CASSPPWTGGTDTQYF. The CDR3 nucleotides are TGCGCCAGCAGCCCCCCCTGGACAGGGGGCACAGATACGCAGTATTTT.

V usage is TRBV5-1 and J usage is TRBJ2-2; D may correspond to TRBD1 or TRBD2 (5 bases each). The V gene lost 4 bases and the J gene lost 6 bases, with 19 bases spanning the gap. CDR1 and CDR2 from the germline V gene are SGHRS and YFSETQ. This CDR3 has 16 residues. The CDR3 DNA reads as TGCGCCAGCAGCCATCGAGGGGCTGATCCCGCCGGGGAGCTGTTTTTT. Protein product: CASSHRGADPAGELFF.

This clonotype was seen at least ten times. CDR3 sequence: CASTAMPPRNYGYTF. CDR3 DNA: TGTGCCAGCACCGCAATGCCCCCCCGGAACTATGGCTACACCTTC. This chain connects TRBV6-1 to TRBJ1-2; D gene unclear. Germline lookup yields CDR1 MNHNS and CDR2 SASEGT. The CDR3 is 15 amino acids. The V end was cut by 7 bases, the J end by 2 bases, with 17 bases between.

The gene calls are TRBV3-1 and TRBJ2-3; D not resolved. Trimming left V 1 base short and J 2 bases short, with 10 bases between. The length of the CDR3 is 15 residues. Germline CDR1 is LGHDT and CDR2 is YNNKEL (reference sequence). CDR3 region: CASSQGPDSTDTQYF. CDR3 nucleotide sequence: TGTGCCAGCAGCCAAGGTCCAGACTCCACAGATACGCAGTATTTT.

V is TRBV18 and J is TRBJ2-7, with unresolved D. Germline lookup yields CDR1 KGHSH and CDR2 LQKENI. The CDR3 spans 15 residues. V shed 3 bases and J shed 3 bases, with 15 bases lying between them. Here the CDR3 reads CASSPGIARNYEQYF. CDR3 coding DNA: TGTGCCAGCTCACCGGGAATTGCCAGAAACTACGAGCAGTACTTC.

This clonotype has a handful of counts. The chain employs TRBV5-1 and TRBJ2-3, with D possibly TRBD2 on 7 matching bases. V was trimmed by 5 bases and J by 2 bases, leaving 18 bases between them. CDR1 is SGHRS and CDR2 is YFSETQ in the germline V gene. The CDR3 is made up of 16 amino acids. CDR3 region: CASRTLEAGATDTQYF. CDR3 sequence (DNA): TGCGCCAGCAGGACCTTAGAGGCGGGGGCCACAGATACGCAGTATTTT.

The J gene is TRBJ2-1, the V gene TRBV27; 11 nucleotides match TRBD2. Germline CDR1 is MNHEY and CDR2 is SMNVEV (reference sequence). This CDR3 region has 15 residues. J was trimmed by 9 bases and V by 5 bases; bases with no gene match: 9. The CDR3 here is CASSTISGGESEQFF. Written as DNA, the CDR3 is TGTGCCAGCAGTACGATTAGCGGGGGGGAGAGTGAGCAGTTCTTC.

This clonotype was recorded a few times. V and J are TRBV7-2 and TRBJ1-5; D unresolved. The CDR3 loop spans 14 amino acids. Trimming took off 5 bases at V and 7 bases at J, with 15 bases between the two ends. Germline assignment: CDR1 SGHTA and CDR2 FQGNSA. Here the CDR3 DNA reads TGTGCCAGCAGCCCCGACAACCGAGGCCAGCCCCAGCATTTT. It codes for CASSPDNRGQPQHF.

The rearrangement links TRBV3-1 to TRBJ2-4; tentatively, D is TRBD1 or TRBD2 (5 bases each). The CDR3 has 13 amino acids. V lost 3 bases and J lost 6, with 9 bases in between. From germline, CDR1 is LGHDT and CDR2 YNNKEL (reference sequence). The CDR3 coding sequence is TGTGCCAGCAGCCAGGGGCTAGCAAACATTCAGTACTTC. The encoded protein is CASSQGLANIQYF.

In its sample, this clonotype was seen a few times. J is TRBJ2-4 and V is TRBV6-2 or TRBV6-3; TRBD1 or TRBD2 may be the D gene (5 bases each). CDR1 is MNHEY, CDR2 SVGEGT, per germline. Trimming cost V 8 bases and J 6 bases, with 11 bases left between them. The CDR3 sequence is 12 residues long. CDR3 bases: TGTGCCAGCGGGACGGTCGCAAACATTCAGTACTTC. Amino acid sequence: CASGTVANIQYF.